What follows describes a single T cell receptor (beta chain). Its recognized antigen is unknown. Base qualities are missing; no much larger clone stands one base away. These data come from a study of OX40 agonist ivuxolimab in advanced cancers. About the study as a whole: Ivuxolimab was an agonistic, fully human IgG2 monoclonal antibody directed against OX40 (CD134), a costimulatory receptor. Intravenous ivuxolimab was administered to patients every 2 weeks at six dose levels: 0.01, 0.1, 0.3, 1.5, 3 and 10 mg/kg. Of the approximately 50 dose-escalation patients, hepatocellular carcinoma was present in about 20, melanoma in roughly 15, renal cell carcinoma in 9 and head and neck cancer in 9. In the dose-escalation cohort, around four fifths of patients were male, and the mean age was roughly 60 years with a range of roughly 20 to 80. Prior anti-PD-1, anti-PD-L1 or anti-CTLA-4 therapy was permitted, and checkpoint inhibitors had been received by approximately 39% of dose-escalation patients. Partial responses were achieved by three dose-escalation patients, of whom one had hepatocellular carcinoma and two had cutaneous melanoma. The point of sequencing TCRbeta in the periphery was to test whether ivuxolimab changed TCR sequence diversity and drove clonal T-cell expansion. The paper reports the monotherapy dose-escalation portion (N of about 47 patients) of the phase I ivuxolimab trial.

Patients with autoimmune disease history or receiving systemic immunosuppression were excluded from the trial. Peripheral blood for TCR sequencing was collected from all dose cohorts at baseline, on cycle 4 day 1, and on cycle 7 day 1. Samples came from an open-label, multicenter, first-in-human phase I dose-escalation trial of ivuxolimab. The trial enrolled adults with locally advanced or metastatic head and neck squamous cell, hepatocellular, melanoma or renal cell carcinoma. Before TCR sequencing, CD4+ and CD8+ T cells were separately sorted from peripheral blood. To sequence the TCRbeta CDR3 region, genomic DNA was isolated from the sorted cells. TCRbeta CDR3 regions were sequenced using the immunoSEQ Assay. The clones in this table, taken by TCRdb from immuneACCESS, are in-frame only. Not every clone is retained; where verified, under half of the shortfall comes from an unresolved V gene, and the cause of the rest is unknown. Counted in this sample were fewer than 85,000 clones; just over 85% of them appeared once. The ten largest make up under 2.5% of the sample.

The paper as a whole reports these results and caveats: Low levels of normalized T-cell clonal expansion were also seen in some patients who did not respond. After ivuxolimab, CD8+ T cells had more expanded clones than CD4+ T cells on average. At doses of 0.1 to 3.0 mg/kg, clonal expansion of both CD4+ and CD8+ blood T cells was observed from baseline to week 6. In the 0.1-3.0 mg/kg groups, partial responders were among the patients with the lowest normalized peripheral clonal expansion, particularly in CD8+ T cells. Antigen specificity was not determined for the clonally expanded peripheral T cells.

Counted from cysteine to phenylalanine, this CDR3 has 15 amino acids. The CDR3 DNA has 45 bases and is translated from base 1. Trimming at the junction amounts to 2 bases on V and 4 bases on J, and the germline ends lie 14 bases apart. Via the germline V gene (reference sequence), CDR1 is MNHNY and CDR2 SVGAGI. The chain links TRBV6-6 with TRBJ2-5, with the D call perhaps TRBD1 or TRBD2, as 5 bases match in each case. This sequence was found in an adult with an advanced solid tumor such as melanoma, head and neck, liver or kidney cancer. Sequences were derived from CD4+ or CD8+ T cells sorted from blood, sampled in a trial of the OX40 agonist ivuxolimab. The CDR3 reads CASSYGGSARETQYF. In nucleotides, the sequence is TGTGCCAGCAGTTACGGGGGTTCGGCGCGAGAGACCCAGTACTTC.